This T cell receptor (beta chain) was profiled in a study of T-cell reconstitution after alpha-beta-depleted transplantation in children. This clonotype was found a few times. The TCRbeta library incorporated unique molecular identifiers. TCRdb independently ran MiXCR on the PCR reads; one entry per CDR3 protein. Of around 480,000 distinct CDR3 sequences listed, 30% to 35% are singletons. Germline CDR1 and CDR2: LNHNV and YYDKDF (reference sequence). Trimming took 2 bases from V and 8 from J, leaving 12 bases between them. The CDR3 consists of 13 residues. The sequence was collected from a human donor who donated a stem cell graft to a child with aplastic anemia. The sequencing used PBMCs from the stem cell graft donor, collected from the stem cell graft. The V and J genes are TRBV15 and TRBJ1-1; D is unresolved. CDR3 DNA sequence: TGTGCCACCAGCAGATTTCACCAGGAGGAAGCTTTCTTT. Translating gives CATSRFHQEEAFF.